The following is a TCR beta chain sequence with its context. The CDR3 sequence is 13 residues long. V lost 4 bases and J 11 bases, leaving 16 bases between the germline ends. Germline CDR1 is SGHNT and CDR2 is YYREEE (reference sequence). This sample is drawn from a study of cytomegalovirus exposure and HLA in healthy donors. PCR was performed using 60 Vbeta and 13 Jbeta primers. The protocol was immunoSEQ multiplex PCR, while the TCRdb copy is restricted to in-frame clones and leaves out a portion. This table holds 74,000 or so clones, 78% found once. This clonotype originated in a male donor in good health and CMV-seropositive. The chain couples TRBV5-4 to TRBJ2-1; no firm D call. The sequenced sample was PBMCs. CDR3 protein: CASSLAGGPQQFF. The DNA of the CDR3 is TGTGCCAGCAGCCTTGCAGGTGGGCCCCAGCAGTTCTTC.